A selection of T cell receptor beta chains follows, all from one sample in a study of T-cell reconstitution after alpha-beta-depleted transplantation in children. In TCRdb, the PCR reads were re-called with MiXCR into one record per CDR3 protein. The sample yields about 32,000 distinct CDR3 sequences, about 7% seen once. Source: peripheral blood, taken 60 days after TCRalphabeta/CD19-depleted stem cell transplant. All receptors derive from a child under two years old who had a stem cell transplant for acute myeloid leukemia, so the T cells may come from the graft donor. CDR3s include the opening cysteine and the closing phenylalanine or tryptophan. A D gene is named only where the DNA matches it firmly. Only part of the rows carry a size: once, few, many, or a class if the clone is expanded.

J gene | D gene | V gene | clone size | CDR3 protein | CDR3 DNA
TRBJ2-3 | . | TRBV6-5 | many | CASYQGNTQYF | TGTGCCAGTTACCAGGGGAATACGCAGTATTTT
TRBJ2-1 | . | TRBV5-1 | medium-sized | CASSPPVHYNEQFF | TGCGCCAGCAGCCCACCCGTACACTACAATGAGCAGTTCTTC
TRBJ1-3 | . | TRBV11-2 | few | CASSLTEAGNTIYF | TGTGCCAGCAGCTTAACCGAGGCTGGAAACACCATATATTTT
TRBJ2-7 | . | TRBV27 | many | CASSLGPSYEQYF | TGTGCCAGCAGTTTAGGTCCCTCCTACGAGCAGTACTTC
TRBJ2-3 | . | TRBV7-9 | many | CASSSPRMAQYF | TGTGCCAGCAGCTCACCCAGAATGGCGCAGTATTTT
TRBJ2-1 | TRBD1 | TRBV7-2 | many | CASRRDSSYNEQFF | TGTGCCAGCCGACGGGACAGCTCCTACAATGAGCAGTTCTTC
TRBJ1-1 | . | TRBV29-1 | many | CSVAGAEAFF | TGCAGCGTCGCAGGAGCTGAAGCTTTCTTT
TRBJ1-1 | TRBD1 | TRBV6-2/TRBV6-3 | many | CASSLSGTEAFF | TGTGCCAGCAGTCTTTCCGGGACAGAGGCTTTCTTT
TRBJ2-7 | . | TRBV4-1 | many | CASSQERYGGPYEQYF | TGCGCCAGCAGCCAAGAGCGCTACGGGGGGCCCTACGAGCAGTACTTC
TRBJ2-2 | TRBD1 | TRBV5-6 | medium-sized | CASSLRDRALGELFF | TGTGCCAGCAGCTTACGGGACAGGGCTCTCGGGGAGCTGTTTTTT
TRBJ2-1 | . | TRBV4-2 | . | CAMGLHGTSSSPYNEQFF | TGTGCCATGGGCCTTCACGGGACCTCTAGCAGCCCTTACAATGAGCAGTTCTTC
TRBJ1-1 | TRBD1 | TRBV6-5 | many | CASSWDRGLNTEAFF | TGTGCCAGCAGTTGGGACAGGGGCTTGAACACTGAAGCTTTCTTT
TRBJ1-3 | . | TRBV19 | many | CASSRGNTIYF | TGTGCCAGTAGTCGTGGAAACACCATATATTTT
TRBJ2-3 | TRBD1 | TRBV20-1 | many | CSARGPGQGVENTQYF | TGCAGTGCTAGGGGCCCCGGACAGGGTGTCGAGAATACGCAGTATTTT
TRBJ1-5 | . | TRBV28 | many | CASSLIGVGNQPQHF | TGTGCCAGCAGTTTAATAGGGGTAGGCAATCAGCCCCAGCATTTT
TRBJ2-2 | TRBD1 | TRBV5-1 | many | CASSLRTGSTGELFF | TGCGCCAGCAGCTTAAGGACAGGGAGTACCGGGGAGCTGTTTTTT
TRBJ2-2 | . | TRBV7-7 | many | CASSPRGGGNTGELFF | TGTGCTAGCAGCCCCCGGGGAGGTGGTAACACCGGGGAGCTGTTTTTT
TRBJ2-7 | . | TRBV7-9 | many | CASSSPAGEQYF | TGTGCCAGCAGTTCTCCGGCGGGCGAGCAGTACTTC
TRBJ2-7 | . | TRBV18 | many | CASSPPAGWVQYF | TGTGCCAGCTCACCACCTGCGGGATGGGTGCAGTACTTC
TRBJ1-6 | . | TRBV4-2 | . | CASGPGLNSPLHF | TGTGCCAGCGGCCCTGGGCTGAATTCACCCCTCCACTTT
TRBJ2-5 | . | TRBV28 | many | CASSLPYPNIQETQYF | TGTGCCAGCAGTTTACCCTATCCAAACATCCAAGAGACCCAGTACTTC
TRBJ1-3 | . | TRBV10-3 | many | CAISLYLNGENTIYF | TGTGCCATCAGCCTTTACCTAAACGGAGAAAACACCATATATTTT
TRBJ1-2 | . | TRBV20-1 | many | CSAVQGDAGYTF | TGCAGTGCTGTACAGGGAGACGCTGGCTACACCTTC
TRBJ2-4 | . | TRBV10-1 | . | CASSVPLEVEYF | TGCGCCAGCAGTGTACCCTTAGAGGTGGAATACTTC
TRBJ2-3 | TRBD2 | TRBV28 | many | CASRPTLAGAQDTQYF | TGTGCCAGCAGGCCTACACTAGCGGGGGCCCAAGATACGCAGTATTTT
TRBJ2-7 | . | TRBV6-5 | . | CASSSLTGGTYEQYF | TGTGCCAGCAGTTCCCTTACCGGGGGCACCTACGAGCAGTACTTC
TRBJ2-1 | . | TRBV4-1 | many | CASSLLGGEQFF | TGCGCCAGCAGCCTACTAGGAGGTGAGCAGTTCTTC
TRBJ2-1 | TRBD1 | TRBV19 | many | CASNHGTGGNEQFF | TGTGCCAGTAACCACGGGACAGGGGGCAATGAGCAGTTCTTC
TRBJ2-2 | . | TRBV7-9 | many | CASSLDRDGANTGELFF | TGTGCCAGCAGCTTAGACCGGGACGGCGCGAACACCGGGGAGCTGTTTTTT
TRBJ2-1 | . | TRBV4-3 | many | CASSQDRNSGSYNEQFF | TGCGCCAGCAGCCAGGATCGTAATAGCGGCTCCTACAATGAGCAGTTCTTC
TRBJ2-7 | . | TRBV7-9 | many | CASSFKTYEQYF | TGTGCCAGCAGCTTCAAGACCTACGAGCAGTACTTC
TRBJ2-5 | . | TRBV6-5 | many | CASSYSIMSDNQETQYF | TGTGCCAGCAGTTACTCGATCATGTCAGATAACCAAGAGACCCAGTACTTC
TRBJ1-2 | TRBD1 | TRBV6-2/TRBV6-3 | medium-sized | CASRTGHGYTF | TGTGCCAGCAGGACAGGGCATGGCTACACCTTC
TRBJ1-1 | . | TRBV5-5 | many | CASSLAGPLNTEAFF | TGTGCCAGCAGCTTGGCGGGGCCCCTGAACACTGAAGCTTTCTTT
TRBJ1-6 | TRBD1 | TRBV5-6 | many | CASSFRDRDGSPLHF | TGTGCCAGCAGCTTCCGTGACAGGGATGGTTCACCCCTCCACTTT
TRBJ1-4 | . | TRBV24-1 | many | CATSGGAPMEKLFF | TGTGCCACCAGTGGCGGAGCCCCAATGGAAAAACTGTTTTTT
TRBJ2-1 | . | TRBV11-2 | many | CASSLDPGLPTYNEQFF | TGTGCCAGCAGCTTAGATCCCGGACTCCCTACCTACAATGAGCAGTTCTTC
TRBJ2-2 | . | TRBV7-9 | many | CASSGRGGSGELFF | TGTGCCAGCAGCGGAAGAGGAGGGTCCGGGGAGCTGTTTTTT
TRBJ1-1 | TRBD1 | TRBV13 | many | CASSHPGGQGTEAFF | TGTGCCAGCAGCCACCCAGGGGGCCAGGGCACTGAAGCTTTCTTT
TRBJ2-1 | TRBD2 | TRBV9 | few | CASTGASGRYEQFF | TGTGCTTCAACTGGGGCTAGCGGGAGGTATGAGCAGTTCTTC
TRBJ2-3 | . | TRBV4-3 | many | CASSQDWDTQYF | TGCGCCAGCAGCCAAGATTGGGATACGCAGTATTTT
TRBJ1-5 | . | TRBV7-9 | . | CASSSAGGKDQPQHF | TGTGCCAGCAGCTCCGCGGGGGGTAAGGATCAGCCCCAGCATTTT
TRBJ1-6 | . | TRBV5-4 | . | CASSPGGNSPLHF | TGTGCCAGCAGCCCTGGGGGGAATTCACCCCTCCACTTT
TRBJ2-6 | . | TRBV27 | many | CASTTTGANVLTF | TGTGCCAGCACTACAACTGGGGCCAACGTCCTGACTTTC
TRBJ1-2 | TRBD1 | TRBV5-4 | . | CASSLVRQGEYGYTF | TGTGCCAGCAGCTTGGTACGGCAGGGGGAGTATGGCTACACCTTC
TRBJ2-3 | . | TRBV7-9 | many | CAGESGTDTQYF | TGTGCCGGTGAATCAGGGACAGATACGCAGTATTTT
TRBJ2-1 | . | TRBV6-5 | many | CASSGLNEQFF | TGTGCCAGCAGTGGCCTTAATGAGCAGTTCTTC
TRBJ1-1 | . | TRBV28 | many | CASSLTREAFF | TGTGCCAGCAGCCTAACCCGTGAAGCTTTCTTT
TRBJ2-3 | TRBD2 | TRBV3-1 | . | CATSQEGLAGETATQYF | TGTGCCACCAGCCAGGAGGGGCTAGCGGGAGAAACTGCTACGCAGTATTTT
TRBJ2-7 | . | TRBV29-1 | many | CSVEGREYEQYF | TGCAGCGTTGAGGGCAGGGAATACGAGCAGTACTTC
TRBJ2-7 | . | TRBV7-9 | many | CASSPPARYEQYF | TGTGCCAGCAGTCCACCTGCACGCTACGAGCAGTACTTC
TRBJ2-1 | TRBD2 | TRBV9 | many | CASSPTGTTDYEQFF | TGTGCCAGCAGCCCTACCGGGACTACTGACTATGAGCAGTTCTTC
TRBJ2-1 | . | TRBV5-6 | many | CASSLVLGGEQFF | TGTGCCAGCAGCTTGGTACTCGGCGGAGAGCAGTTCTTC
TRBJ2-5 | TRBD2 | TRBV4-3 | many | CASSQGSGRAGETQYF | TGCGCCAGCAGCCAAGGAAGCGGGAGGGCCGGGGAGACCCAGTACTTC
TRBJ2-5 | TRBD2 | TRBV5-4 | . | CASREAGAVRETQYF | TGTGCCAGCAGGGAAGCGGGAGCGGTAAGAGAGACCCAGTACTTC
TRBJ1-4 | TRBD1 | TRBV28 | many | CASSFGTGGNEKLFF | TGTGCCAGCAGTTTCGGGACAGGGGGCAATGAAAAACTGTTTTTT
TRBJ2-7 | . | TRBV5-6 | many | CASSFLDYEQYF | TGTGCCAGCAGCTTCCTGGATTACGAGCAGTACTTC
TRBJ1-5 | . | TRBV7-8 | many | CASSSDRYNQPQHF | TGTGCCAGCAGCTCAGACAGATACAATCAGCCCCAGCATTTT